The T cell receptor beta chain described here comes from a study of response to subunit inactivated influenza vaccine. This clonotype has just a few counts. Its antigen remains unidentified. The CDR3 contains 13 residues. In germline, CDR1 is DFQATT, CDR2 SNEGSKA (reference sequence). Trimming shortened V by 3 bases and J by 4 bases, and 12 bases separated the two germline ends. Study findings and constraints: The authors suggested that every seasonal influenza vaccination recruits few new T cells.

MiXCR, applied by TCRdb to the RT-PCR reads, yields one record per CDR3 protein. The sample lists around 300,000 distinct CDR3 sequences; 20% to 25% were seen once. The gene calls are TRBV20-1 and TRBJ1-1; tentative D call: TRBD1 (5 bases). The sequence was collected from a man aged 45 to 70 who received an inactivated influenza vaccine. The sample in question was PBMCs from blood, obtained less than 22 months after vaccination. In nucleotides, the CDR3 is TGCAGTGCTAGTCGGGCAGGGATCACTGAAGCTTTCTTT. Its translation is CSASRAGITEAFF.